These 23 T cell receptor beta chains originate from one sample sequenced in a study of cytomegalovirus exposure and HLA in healthy donors. With 60 Vbeta and 13 Jbeta primers, the PCR was carried out. Produced via immunoSEQ multiplex PCR; TCRdb's table is partial and in-frame only. This sample has about 120,000 clones, with roughly three quarters found just once. Sequenced input: PBMCs. These receptors all stem from a woman aged 18-30 years in good health and CMV-seronegative.

This chain joins TRBV6-5 and TRBJ2-2, with D hard to call. Germline V gene sequence: CDR1 MNHEY, CDR2 SVGAGI. This CDR3 spans 13 amino acids. Trimming shortened V by 1 base and J by 5 bases, and 5 bases separated the two germline ends. Here the CDR3 reads CASSYLQTGELFF. CDR3 DNA: TGTGCCAGCAGTTACTTACAGACCGGGGAGCTGTTTTTT.

This clone was seen a few times. The V and J genes are TRBV4-1 and TRBJ1-6, with 7 bases fitting TRBD1. Losses at the gene ends were 0 bases for V and 0 bases for J; bases not matched to a gene: 11. Germline loops: CDR1 MGHRA, CDR2 YSYEKL. The CDR3 covers 20 residues. CDR3 protein: CASSQDLTGALSSYNSPLHF. In DNA, the CDR3 is TGCGCCAGCAGCCAAGATCTAACAGGGGCGCTCAGCTCCTATAATTCACCCCTCCACTTT.

The gene calls are TRBV5-1 and TRBJ2-3; 8 bases agree with TRBD2. Looked up from germline, CDR1 is SGHRS and CDR2 is YFSETQ. The CDR3 loop spans 15 amino acids. Trimming cost V 1 base and J 5 bases; bases outside gene matches: 6. Written as DNA, the CDR3 is TGCGCCAGCAGCTTGACCGGGACTAGTGGAGATACGCAGTATTTT. Its protein is CASSLTGTSGDTQYF.

This clone was recorded once. The V and J genes are TRBV2 and TRBJ1-1; D is perhaps TRBD1 (5 bases). The CDR3 contains 12 residues. The V gene lost 8 bases and the J gene lost 2 bases, with 9 bases spanning the gap. The germline V gene encodes CDR1 SNHLY and CDR2 FYNNEI. CDR3 protein: CASGADNTEAFF. In DNA form, the CDR3 reads TGTGCCAGCGGGGCAGATAACACTGAAGCTTTCTTT.

V gene TRBV7-9 combines with J gene TRBJ1-1, with D tentatively TRBD1 (5 bases). This CDR3 contains 14 residues. Looked up from germline, CDR1 is SEHNR and CDR2 is FQNEAQ (reference sequence). Trimming stripped 4 bases from V and 6 bases from J, with 15 bases between. CDR3 residues: CASSSVAGWPEAFF. As DNA, the CDR3 is TGTGCCAGCAGCTCGGTGGCAGGGTGGCCTGAAGCTTTCTTT.

The chain is built from TRBV28 and TRBJ1-6; 8 nucleotides match TRBD1. This CDR3 is 11 amino acids long. Unmatched junction bases numbered 2, after V lost 5 bases and J lost 14 bases. Per the germline V gene, CDR1 is MDHEN and CDR2 is SYDVKM. CDR3 sequence reads: CASSPQGALHF. The CDR3 DNA is TGTGCCAGCAGTCCACAGGGGGCCCTCCACTTT.

This rearrangement joins TRBV2 to TRBJ1-1; D unclear. The germline V and J ends were trimmed by 0 bases and 1 base, with 3 bases remaining between them. CDR3 length equals 13 residues. Germline lookup yields CDR1 SNHLY and CDR2 FYNNEI. As DNA, the CDR3 is TGTGCCAGCAGTGAAGCAGCGAACACTGAAGCTTTCTTT. Translated: CASSEAANTEAFF.

There are a few counts of this clone. The chain has TRBV7-2 and TRBJ2-1; possible D gene TRBD2, 7 bases. The CDR3 covers 14 residues. Deletions cut 6 bases from V and 7 bases from J, with 16 bases between. From germline, CDR1 is SGHTA and CDR2 FQGNSA. This chain's CDR3 is CASSWSGGRNEQFF. The CDR3 DNA reads as TGTGCCAGCAGTTGGTCGGGGGGCCGAAATGAGCAGTTCTTC.

V usage is TRBV5-1 and J usage is TRBJ1-3; tentative D call: TRBD1 (5 bases). The CDR3 sequence is 17 residues long. Germline V gives CDR1 SGHRS, CDR2 YFSETQ. Between the trimmed V and J ends, which lost 1 base and 0 bases, there was a span of 14 bases. The CDR3 nucleotides are TGCGCCAGCAGCTTGCTTGGCAGGGCTTCCTCTGGAAACACCATATATTTT. Its protein is CASSLLGRASSGNTIYF.

The chain uses TRBV13 and TRBJ1-3; D is uncertain. CDR1 is PRHDT and CDR2 is FYEKMQ in the germline V gene (reference sequence). This CDR3 is built from 20 residues. Trimming cost V 0 bases and J 5 bases, with 26 bases left between them. The CDR3 here is CASSLGAGGSADIIRNTIYF. The CDR3 nucleotides read TGTGCCAGCAGCTTAGGAGCGGGCGGATCCGCGGATATTATCCGAAACACCATATATTTT.

This sequence joins TRBV6-1 and TRBJ2-7; 7 nucleotides line up with TRBD1. Germline V lookup: CDR1 MNHNS, CDR2 SASEGT. There are 15 residues in the CDR3. Unmatched junction bases numbered 8, after V lost 4 bases and J lost 2 bases. The DNA for the CDR3 is TGTGCCAGCAGTGCACCCCGACAGGGCCCCTACGAGCAGTACTTC. Its protein product is CASSAPRQGPYEQYF.

This clone was seen a single time. This chain links TRBV2 with TRBJ2-3; possibly TRBD2 for D (5 bases). Germline CDR1 reads SNHLY; CDR2 reads FYNNEI. CDR3 length: 15 amino acids. V lost 5 bases, J lost 2 bases, and 14 bases lay in between. CDR3 residues: CASSPTLAVTDTQYF. CDR3 sequence (DNA): TGTGCCAGCAGTCCAACTCTAGCCGTCACAGATACGCAGTATTTT.

V usage is TRBV5-4 and J usage is TRBJ2-5; TRBD2 matches at 7 bases. This CDR3 has 17 amino acids. CDR1 and CDR2 from the germline V gene are SGHNT and YYREEE (reference sequence). V lost 2 bases, J lost 0 bases, and 10 bases stayed unmatched. In nucleotides, the CDR3 is TGTGCCAGCAGCTTTCCGGGACTACGATCGTACCAAGAGACCCAGTACTTC. Protein product: CASSFPGLRSYQETQYF. Full variable domain (outside the CDR3, taken from reference TRBV5-4 and TRBJ2-5): ETGVTQSPTHLIKTRGQQVTLRCSSQSGHNTVSWYQQALGQGPQFIFQYYREEENGRGNFPPRFSGLQFPNYSSELNVNALELDDSALYLCASSFPGLRSYQETQYFGPGTRLLVL.

This chain links TRBV11-2 with TRBJ2-5; 12 bases align to TRBD1. The CDR3 spans 16 residues. Looked up from germline, CDR1 is SGHAT and CDR2 is FQNNGV. The V and J ends lost 5 bases and 5 bases, in that order; junction bases with no gene match: 9. In DNA, the CDR3 is TGTGCCAGCAGCCCTATGGGACAGGGGGCGCGGGAGACCCAGTACTTC. It specifies CASSPMGQGARETQYF. The whole variable domain, remainder taken from reference TRBV11-2 and TRBJ2-5, is EAGVAQSPRYKIIEKRQSVAFWCNPISGHATLYWYQQILGQGPKLLIQFQNNGVVDDSQLPKDRFSAERLKGVDSTLKIQPAKLEDSAVYLCASSPMGQGARETQYFGPGTRLLVL.

In this sample, this clone is medium-sized. This chain connects TRBV6-5 to TRBJ2-2; TRBD2 agrees at 8 bases. This CDR3 is built from 14 residues. From germline, CDR1 is MNHEY and CDR2 SVGAGI. The J segment lost 8 bases and the V segment lost 2 bases, leaving 4 bases of the junction unmatched. The CDR3 bases are TGTGCCAGCAGTTACGGGACTAGAAGAGGGGAGCTGTTTTTT. The encoded protein is CASSYGTRRGELFF.

J is TRBJ1-3 and V is TRBV10-3; unclear D gene. Germline assignment: CDR1 ENHRY and CDR2 SYGVKD. V lost 10 bases and J lost 3, with 10 bases in between. The CDR3 is made up of 12 amino acids. The CDR3 DNA reads as TGTGCCACCGAGGGTAATGGAAACACCATATATTTT. As protein: CATEGNGNTIYF.

This chain joins TRBV11-2 and TRBJ2-6; a possible D gene is TRBD2 (6 bases). Trimming pared 3 bases from V and 6 bases from J, leaving 9 bases between. Germline CDR1 and CDR2: SGHAT and FQNNGV. This CDR3 has 14 residues. In DNA, the CDR3 is TGTGCCAGCAGCTTGGGGGGAAAGGCCAACGTCCTGACTTTC. This encodes CASSLGGKANVLTF.

The chain employs TRBV1 and TRBJ1-2; TRBD1 was called by the table and not checked on the DNA. TRBV1 is recorded as a pseudogene. CDR3 length: 15 amino acids. CDR3 protein: CTSRPRQGDKYGYTF. DNA of the CDR3: TGCACCAGCAGACCTCGACAGGGTGATAAATATGGCTACACCTTC.

The gene calls are TRBV11-3 and TRBJ2-1, with D maybe TRBD1 (5 bases). Germline assignment: CDR1 SGHNT and CDR2 YENEEA. CDR3 length: 14 amino acids. Trimming removed 1 base from V and 6 bases from J, with 10 bases in between. The CDR3 region is CASSLGRGFNEQFF. For the CDR3, the DNA is TGTGCCAGCAGCTTAGGTAGGGGATTCAATGAGCAGTTCTTC.

DNA for the CDR3: TGTGCCAGCAGTTGGCGGCGGGGGGGCAATACCGGGGAGCTGTTTTTT. Translation gives CASSWRRGGNTGELFF. The chain has TRBV6-5 and TRBJ2-2; 9 positions match TRBD2. The V gene's germline CDR1 is MNHEY and CDR2 SVGAGI. After removal of 4 bases from V and 5 bases from J, the junction contained 8 bases not matched to a gene. The CDR3 is 16 amino acids.

The J gene is TRBJ1-2, the V gene TRBV6-1; D possibly corresponds to TRBD1 (5 bases). Trimming removed 2 bases from V and 4 bases from J, with 14 bases in between. Germline CDR1 and CDR2: MNHNS and SASEGT. The CDR3 has 15 amino acids. This CDR3 is CASSEFGAGSYGYTF. In nucleotides, the CDR3 is TGTGCCAGCAGTGAATTTGGGGCAGGCAGCTATGGCTACACCTTC.

The chain joins TRBV5-1 to TRBJ2-1; 9 nucleotides agree with TRBD1. CDR3 length equals 18 residues. The germline V gene has CDR1 SGHRS and CDR2 YFSETQ. The V and J ends lost 4 bases and 8 bases, in that order; junction bases with no gene match: 19. CDR3 sequence: CASSLRVGQGFVNDEQFF. The CDR3 bases are TGCGCCAGCAGCCTACGGGTTGGACAGGGGTTTGTGAACGATGAGCAGTTCTTC. Full variable domain (outside the CDR3, taken from reference TRBV5-1 and TRBJ2-1): KAGVTQTPRYLIKTRGQQVTLSCSPISGHRSVSWYQQTPGQGLQFLFEYFSETQRNKGNFPGRFSGRQFSNSRSEMNVSTLELGDSALYLCASSLRVGQGFVNDEQFFGPGTRLTVL.

In the case of this clone: The CDR3 end shows no conserved phenylalanine or tryptophan, and so a read error is likely. The chain employs TRBV18 and TRBJ1-5, with D unclear. The V and J ends lost 3 bases and 8 bases respectively, with 11 bases between them. The CDR3 is made up of 13 amino acids. Looked up from germline, CDR1 is KGHSH and CDR2 is LQKENI. The CDR3 here is CASSPTMGEPQHV. CDR3 nucleotide sequence: TGTGCCAGCTCACCCACCATGGGCGAGCCCCAGCATGTT.